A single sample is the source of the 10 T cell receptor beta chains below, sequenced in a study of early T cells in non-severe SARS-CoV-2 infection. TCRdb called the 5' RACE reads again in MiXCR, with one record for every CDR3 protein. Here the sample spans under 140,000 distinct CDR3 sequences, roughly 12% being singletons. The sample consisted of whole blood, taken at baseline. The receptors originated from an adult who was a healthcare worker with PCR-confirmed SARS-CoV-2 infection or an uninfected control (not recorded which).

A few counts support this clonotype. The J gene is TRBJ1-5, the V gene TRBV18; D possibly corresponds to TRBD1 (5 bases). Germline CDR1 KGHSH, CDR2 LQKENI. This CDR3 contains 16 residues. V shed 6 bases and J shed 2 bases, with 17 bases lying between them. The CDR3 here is CASSPGGGYGNQPQHF. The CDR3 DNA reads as TGTGCCAGCTCCCCTGGCGGGGGGTATGGCAATCAGCCCCAGCATTTT.

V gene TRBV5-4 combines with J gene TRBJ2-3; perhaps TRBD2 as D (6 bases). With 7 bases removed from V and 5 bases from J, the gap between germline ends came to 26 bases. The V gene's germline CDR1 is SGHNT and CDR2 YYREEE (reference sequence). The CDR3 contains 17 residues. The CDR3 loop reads CASQLTRGTSQGDTQYF. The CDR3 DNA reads TGTGCCAGCCAACTGACCCGGGGGACTTCGCAAGGAGATACGCAGTATTTT. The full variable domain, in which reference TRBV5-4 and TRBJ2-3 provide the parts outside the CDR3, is ETGVTQSPTHLIKTRGQQVTLRCSSQSGHNTVSWYQQALGQGPQFIFQYYREEENGRGNFPPRFSGLQFPNYSSELNVNALELDDSALYLCASQLTRGTSQGDTQYFGPGTRLTVL.

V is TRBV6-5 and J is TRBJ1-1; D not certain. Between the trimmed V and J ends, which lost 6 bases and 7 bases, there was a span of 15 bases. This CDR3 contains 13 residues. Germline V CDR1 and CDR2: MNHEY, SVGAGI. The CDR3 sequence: CASRATQKGEAFF. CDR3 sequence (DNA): TGTGCCAGCAGGGCCACCCAGAAGGGTGAAGCTTTCTTT.

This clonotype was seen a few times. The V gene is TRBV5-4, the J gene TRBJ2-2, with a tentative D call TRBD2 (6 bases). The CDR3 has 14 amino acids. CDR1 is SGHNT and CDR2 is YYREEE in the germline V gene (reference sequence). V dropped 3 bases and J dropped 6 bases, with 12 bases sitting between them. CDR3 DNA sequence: TGTGCCAGCAGCTATACCGGAGGGGCCGGGGAGCTGTTTTTT. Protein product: CASSYTGGAGELFF.

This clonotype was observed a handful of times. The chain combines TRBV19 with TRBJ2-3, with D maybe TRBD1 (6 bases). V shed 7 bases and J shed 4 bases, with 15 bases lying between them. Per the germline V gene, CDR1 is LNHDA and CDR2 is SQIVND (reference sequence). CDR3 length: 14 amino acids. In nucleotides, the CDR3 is TGTGCCAGTAACAGGGAATCCTCACCAGATACGCAGTATTTT. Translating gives CASNRESSPDTQYF.

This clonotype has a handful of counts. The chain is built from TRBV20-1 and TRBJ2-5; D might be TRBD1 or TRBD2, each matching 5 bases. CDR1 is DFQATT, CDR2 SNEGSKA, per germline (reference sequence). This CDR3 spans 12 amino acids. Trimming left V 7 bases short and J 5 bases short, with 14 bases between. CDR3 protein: CSVRGLIETQYF. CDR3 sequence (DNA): TGCAGTGTGAGGGGCCTTATTGAGACCCAGTACTTC.

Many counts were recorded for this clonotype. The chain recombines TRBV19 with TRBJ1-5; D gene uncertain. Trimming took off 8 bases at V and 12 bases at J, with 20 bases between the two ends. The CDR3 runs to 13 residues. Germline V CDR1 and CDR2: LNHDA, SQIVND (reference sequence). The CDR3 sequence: CASYGLSKGNQHF. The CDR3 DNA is TGTGCCAGTTATGGTCTATCCAAGGGTAACCAGCATTTT.

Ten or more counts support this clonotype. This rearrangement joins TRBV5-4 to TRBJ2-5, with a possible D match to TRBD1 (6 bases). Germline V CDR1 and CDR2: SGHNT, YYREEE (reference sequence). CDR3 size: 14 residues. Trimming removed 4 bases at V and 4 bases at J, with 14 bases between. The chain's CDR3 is CASSQQQGPETQYF. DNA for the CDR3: TGTGCCAGCAGCCAACAACAGGGCCCAGAGACCCAGTACTTC.

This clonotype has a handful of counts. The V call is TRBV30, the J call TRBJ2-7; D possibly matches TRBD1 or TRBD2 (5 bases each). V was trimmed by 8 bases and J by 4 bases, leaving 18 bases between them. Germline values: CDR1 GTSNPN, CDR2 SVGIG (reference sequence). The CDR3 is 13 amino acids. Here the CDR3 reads CARTRGPGYEQYF. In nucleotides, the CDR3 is TGTGCCCGCACACGGGGACCAGGGTACGAGCAGTACTTC.

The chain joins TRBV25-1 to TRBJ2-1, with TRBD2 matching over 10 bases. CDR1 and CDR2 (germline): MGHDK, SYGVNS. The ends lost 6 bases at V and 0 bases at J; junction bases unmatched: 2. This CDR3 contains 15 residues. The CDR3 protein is CASRVAGGSYNEQFF. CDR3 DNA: TGTGCCAGCAGAGTAGCGGGGGGCTCCTACAATGAGCAGTTCTTC.